The source of this T cell receptor (beta chain) is a study of patients and donors after allogeneic stem cell transplantation. TCRdb independently ran MiXCR on the RT-PCR reads; one entry per CDR3 protein. Of about 410,000 distinct CDR3 sequences in the sample, more than 15% were seen once. This clonotype was seen a few times. The length of the CDR3 is 17 residues. The germline V gene has CDR1 SGHRS and CDR2 YFSETQ. V was clipped by 1 base and J by 8 bases; unmatched bases: 11. The chain uses TRBV5-1 and TRBJ1-4, with 10 nucleotides matching TRBD1. This receptor was taken from a human donor who was either an allogeneic HSCT recipient or a stem cell or donor lymphocyte infusion donor (not recorded which). It is not recorded whose cells these are; they may come from a transplant donor. Material for sequencing was blood, either unsorted or a sorted T cell fraction (not recorded which). The CDR3 nucleotides read TGCGCCAGCAGCTTGTTGGGGACAGGGGCCGTGGGCGAAAAACTGTTTTTT. It translates to CASSLLGTGAVGEKLFF.